The 28 T cell receptor beta chains below all came from one sample that was sequenced in a study of siplizumab effects on memory and regulatory T cells. Sequenced by immunoSEQ multiplex PCR; TCRdb stores in-frame clones only, minus some. The table records under 100,000 clones, roughly 94% of them present only once. Sequenced sample: non-Treg CD4+ T cells sorted from blood. Every receptor here comes from a human donor in good health.

The chain joins TRBV7-3 to TRBJ2-2; 8 bases are shared with TRBD1. This CDR3 spans 16 amino acids. Germline V gene sequence: CDR1 SGHTA, CDR2 FQGTGA. V was clipped by 5 bases and J by 10 bases; unmatched bases: 15. CDR3 coding DNA: TGTGCCAGCAGCCCCTTCCCCAGGGGGCAGGCGGCGGAGCTGTTTTTT. Protein: CASSPFPRGQAAELFF. The complete variable domain, with remaining parts taken from reference TRBV7-3 and TRBJ2-2, reads GAGVSQTPSNKVTEKGKYVELRCDPISGHTALYWYRQSLGQGPEFLIYFQGTGAADDSGLPNDRFFAVRPEGSVSTLKIQRTERGDSAVYLCASSPFPRGQAAELFFGEGSRLTVL.

This clone appeared a single time. The rearrangement uses TRBV5-1 and TRBJ2-3; the match to TRBD1 covers 7 bases. This CDR3 contains 15 residues. With 4 bases clipped from V and 6 bases from J, the junction kept 11 bases outside the gene matches. CDR1 is SGHRS and CDR2 is YFSETQ in the germline V gene. CDR3 nucleotides: TGCGCCAGCAGCCCCCGACAGGGACCTTGGGATACGCAGTATTTT. Amino acid sequence: CASSPRQGPWDTQYF. Full variable domain (outside the CDR3, taken from reference TRBV5-1 and TRBJ2-3): KAGVTQTPRYLIKTRGQQVTLSCSPISGHRSVSWYQQTPGQGLQFLFEYFSETQRNKGNFPGRFSGRQFSNSRSEMNVSTLELGDSALYLCASSPRQGPWDTQYFGPGTRLTVL.

The rearrangement uses TRBV5-1 and TRBJ2-5, with 7 nucleotides matching TRBD2. CDR1 SGHRS and CDR2 YFSETQ come from the germline V gene. V gave up 7 bases and J gave up 2 bases; unmatched junction bases: 11. This CDR3 comprises 15 residues. DNA for the CDR3: TGCGCCAGCGGTCTTTTGGCGGGAGATCAAGAGACCCAGTACTTC. This codes for CASGLLAGDQETQYF.

J is TRBJ2-1 and V is TRBV10-2; 8 positions agree with TRBD2. CDR1 and CDR2 (germline): WSHSY, SAAADI. The V segment lost 10 bases and the J segment 6 bases; nucleotides outside the gene matches: 14. The CDR3 runs to 15 residues. Here the CDR3 DNA reads TGCGCCACTTATGAGAGGGGTGGGACTAGCAATGAGCAGTTCTTC. It translates to CATYERGGTSNEQFF.

J is TRBJ2-5 and V is TRBV5-1; TRBD1 or TRBD2 may be the D gene (5 bases each). This CDR3 region has 14 residues. Trimming took off 4 bases at V and 4 bases at J, with 14 bases between the two ends. From germline, CDR1 is SGHRS and CDR2 YFSETQ. The CDR3 coding sequence is TGCGCCAGCAGCGCCACGGGGCTTCTAGAGACCCAGTACTTC. It codes for CASSATGLLETQYF.

V is TRBV28 and J is TRBJ2-5, with D possibly being TRBD1 (6 bases). Trimming took 7 bases from V and 8 from J, leaving 17 bases between them. CDR3 length equals 13 residues. The germline CDR1 and CDR2 sequences are MDHEN and SYDVKM. Here the CDR3 reads CASTRGSLETQYF. Here the CDR3 DNA reads TGTGCCAGCACAAGGGGGTCGTTAGAAACCCAGTACTTC.

This sequence joins TRBV2 and TRBJ2-1; TRBD2 matches at 8 bases. The germline V gene encodes CDR1 SNHLY and CDR2 FYNNEI. The junction had 8 bases not matched to a gene; V was cut back by 4 bases and J by 3 bases. There are 16 residues in the CDR3. The CDR3 here is CASSGLGLGDYNEQFF. The CDR3 DNA reads as TGTGCCAGCAGTGGGCTGGGACTAGGAGACTACAATGAGCAGTTCTTC.

J is TRBJ1-5 and V is TRBV19, with D unresolved. Trimming took 0 bases from V and 9 from J, leaving 9 bases between them. The CDR3 is 13 amino acids. Per germline, CDR1 LNHDA and CDR2 SQIVND (reference sequence). CDR3 in DNA: TGTGCCAGTAGTATAGATCCCCGTTGGCCCCAGCATTTT. It codes for CASSIDPRWPQHF.

This chain links TRBV27 with TRBJ2-3, with no clear D. CDR3 length: 12 amino acids. Trimming stripped 6 bases from V and 4 bases from J, with 8 bases between. CDR1 is MNHEY and CDR2 is SMNVEV in the germline V gene (reference sequence). This CDR3 reads CASRERSDTQYF. CDR3 in DNA: TGTGCCAGCAGAGAAAGGTCAGATACGCAGTATTTT.

This clone was detected once. This chain joins TRBV25-1 and TRBJ2-3; D remains unclear. The CDR3 sequence is 13 residues long. Trimming took 6 bases from V and 4 from J, leaving 11 bases between them. The germline V gene has CDR1 MGHDK and CDR2 SYGVNS. CDR3 sequence reads: CASSPSPSDTQYF. As DNA, the CDR3 is TGTGCCAGCAGCCCTTCCCCCTCAGATACGCAGTATTTT.

The chain joins TRBV28 to TRBJ2-7, with TRBD1 as a possible D gene (6 bases). Germline assignment: CDR1 MDHEN and CDR2 SYDVKM. Trimming stripped 7 bases from V and 2 bases from J, with 15 bases between. The length of the CDR3 is 14 residues. CDR3 coding DNA: TGTGCCAGCAACGCACCCAGGGGTACCTACGAGCAGTACTTC. Translating it yields CASNAPRGTYEQYF. The whole variable domain, remainder taken from reference TRBV28 and TRBJ2-7, is DVKVTQSSRYLVKRTGEKVFLECVQDMDHENMFWYRQDPGLGLRLIYFSYDVKMKEKGDIPEGYSVSREKKERFSLILESASTNQTSMYLCASNAPRGTYEQYFGPGTRLTVT.

The chain links TRBV28 to TRBJ1-2, with 8 bases matching TRBD1. CDR3 length: 15 residues. Germline V lookup: CDR1 MDHEN, CDR2 SYDVKM. Trimming removed 5 bases from V and 3 bases from J; junction bases left unmatched: 8. The CDR3 nucleotides are TGTGCCAGCAGTGCGCCGGGACAGGAGGACTATGGCTACACCTTC. Its protein is CASSAPGQEDYGYTF.

The rearrangement joins TRBV30 to TRBJ2-1; D gene unclear. Germline V lookup: CDR1 GTSNPN, CDR2 SVGIG (reference sequence). Trimming left V 4 bases short and J 5 bases short, with 15 bases between. The CDR3 is 14 residues long. The CDR3 loop is CAWTRRRANNEQFF. The CDR3 bases are TGTGCCTGGACGAGGAGAAGAGCTAACAATGAGCAGTTCTTC.

V gene TRBV7-7 combines with J gene TRBJ2-2; perhaps TRBD2 as D (6 bases). Germline V gene data show CDR1 as SSHAT and CDR2 as FNYEAQ (reference sequence). The V end was cut by 5 bases, the J end by 4 bases, with 17 bases between. The CDR3 is 16 amino acids. CDR3 bases: TGTGCCAGCAGCCAGGCCGGGGGTTCCAGCACCGGGGAGCTGTTTTTT. It encodes CASSQAGGSSTGELFF.

The gene calls are TRBV18 and TRBJ1-6, with D unclear. The CDR3 length is 13 residues. Germline loops: CDR1 KGHSH, CDR2 LQKENI. Between the trimmed V and J ends, which lost 7 bases and 7 bases, there was a span of 11 bases. The CDR3, as DNA: TGTGCCAGCTTCGGGTCAGAGAATTCACCCCTCCACTTT. Translation: CASFGSENSPLHF.

V and J are TRBV11-3 and TRBJ2-1; no reliable D call. Germline loops: CDR1 SGHNT, CDR2 YENEEA. The CDR3 sequence is 16 residues long. The V and J ends lost 1 base and 0 bases respectively, with 10 bases between them. CDR3 DNA sequence: TGTGCCAGCAGCTTAGGTGGTTCTAGCTCCTACAATGAGCAGTTCTTC. Its protein product is CASSLGGSSSYNEQFF.

The V call is TRBV27, the J call TRBJ1-3, with a tentative D call TRBD1 (5 bases). V was cut by 3 bases and J by 2 bases, with 8 bases left in between. Germline V CDR1 and CDR2: MNHEY, SMNVEV (reference sequence). CDR3 length: 14 residues. In nucleotides, the CDR3 is TGTGCCAGCAGTTTCTCCAGGGCTGGAAACACCATATATTTT. Its translation: CASSFSRAGNTIYF.

The rearrangement uses TRBV15 and TRBJ2-5; 9 bases match TRBD2. V lost 7 bases to trimming and J lost 0 bases; unmatched junction nucleotides: 3. The CDR3 totals 14 residues. Germline loops: CDR1 LNHNV, CDR2 YYDKDF (reference sequence). DNA of the CDR3: TGTGCCACCAAAGCGGGAGGCAACCAAGAGACCCAGTACTTC. Protein sequence: CATKAGGNQETQYF.

The chain is built from TRBV20-1 and TRBJ2-7, with a possible D match to TRBD2 (5 bases). Between the trimmed V and J ends, which lost 4 bases and 6 bases, there was a span of 10 bases. This CDR3 has 11 amino acids. Germline CDR1 and CDR2: DFQATT and SNEGSKA (reference sequence). CDR3 region: CSATRGSEQYF. The CDR3 nucleotides are TGCAGTGCTACCAGAGGGTCCGAGCAGTACTTC.

This clone was detected once. This rearrangement joins TRBV27 to TRBJ2-3; D remains ambiguous. Per germline, CDR1 MNHEY and CDR2 SMNVEV (reference sequence). The germline V and J ends were trimmed by 10 bases and 0 bases, with 11 bases remaining between them. CDR3 size: 13 residues. The DNA for the CDR3 is TGTGCCACCCGGTTATGGAGCACAGATACGCAGTATTTT. Encoded protein: CATRLWSTDTQYF.

CDR3 sequence: CASSSTGTSGRAMNEQYF. As DNA, the CDR3 is TGTGCCAGCAGTTCAACCGGGACTAGCGGGAGGGCCATGAACGAGCAGTACTTC. The chain combines TRBV28 with TRBJ2-7; 16 bases fit TRBD2. This CDR3 is built from 18 residues. Per the germline V gene, CDR1 is MDHEN and CDR2 is SYDVKM. The junction had 11 bases not matched to a gene; V was cut back by 4 bases and J by 5 bases.

V usage is TRBV9 and J usage is TRBJ1-2; 7 bases align to TRBD1. The CDR3 sequence is 16 residues long. CDR1 is SGDLS, CDR2 YYNGEE, per germline. V lost 0 bases to trimming and J lost 0 bases; unmatched junction nucleotides: 5. The CDR3 is CASSVAADRPNYGYTF. The DNA of the CDR3 is TGTGCCAGCAGCGTAGCTGCGGACAGGCCTAACTATGGCTACACCTTC. Complete variable domain (other parts from reference TRBV9 and TRBJ1-2): DSGVTQTPKHLITATGQRVTLRCSPRSGDLSVYWYQQSLDQGLQFLIQYYNGEERAKGNILERFSAQQFPDLHSELNLSSLELGDSALYFCASSVAADRPNYGYTFGSGTRLTVV.

V is TRBV19 and J is TRBJ1-2, with 11 bases fitting TRBD1. The germline V gene encodes CDR1 LNHDA and CDR2 SQIVND (reference sequence). The CDR3 is 14 residues long. Trimming took 5 bases from V and 5 from J; bases not matched to a gene: 4. The CDR3 spells CASSPGQGAYGYTF. The CDR3 DNA follows: TGTGCCAGTAGTCCCGGACAGGGGGCTTATGGCTACACCTTC.

The rearrangement uses TRBV11-2 and TRBJ2-5; D remains ambiguous. Germline CDR1 and CDR2: SGHAT and FQNNGV. This CDR3 comprises 14 residues. Trimming stripped 4 bases from V and 1 base from J, with 10 bases between. Here the CDR3 DNA reads TGTGCCAGCAGCTCAAAGGACGTCCAAGAGACCCAGTACTTC. This codes for CASSSKDVQETQYF.

This clone appeared once. This chain joins TRBV29-1 and TRBJ2-3, with D unclear. V lost 7 bases, J lost 2 bases, and 19 bases lay in between. Germline V lookup: CDR1 SQVTM, CDR2 ANQGSEA. This CDR3 spans 15 amino acids. For the CDR3, the DNA is TGCAGCGCCGAGCGCTCCCAACCTTACACAGATACGCAGTATTTT. Translated, it gives CSAERSQPYTDTQYF.

The chain is built from TRBV5-1 and TRBJ2-3, with no clear D. This CDR3 has 14 amino acids. Germline V CDR1 and CDR2: SGHRS, YFSETQ. V gave up 2 bases and J gave up 1 base, with 8 bases separating them. In DNA form, the CDR3 reads TGCGCCAGCAGCTTAAACTACGGCACAGATACGCAGTATTTT. Its protein is CASSLNYGTDTQYF.

The chain combines TRBV2 with TRBJ1-2; D uncertain. The V end lost 1 base, the J end lost 7 bases, and 13 bases lay between the germline ends. CDR3 length: 14 amino acids. Germline values: CDR1 SNHLY, CDR2 FYNNEI. CDR3 bases: TGTGCCAGCAGTGAAGTCCCAGGAGCGGGTGGCTACACCTTC. Translated: CASSEVPGAGGYTF.

Here the CDR3 DNA reads TGTGCCAGCAGCTTAGTTGCGAGGGCAGATACGCAGTATTTT. This gives the protein CASSLVARADTQYF. The gene calls are TRBV7-9 and TRBJ2-3, with D possibly matching TRBD2 (5 bases). V gave up 1 base and J gave up 4 bases, with 9 bases separating them. Germline CDR1 and CDR2: SEHNR and FQNEAQ (reference sequence). The CDR3 covers 14 residues.